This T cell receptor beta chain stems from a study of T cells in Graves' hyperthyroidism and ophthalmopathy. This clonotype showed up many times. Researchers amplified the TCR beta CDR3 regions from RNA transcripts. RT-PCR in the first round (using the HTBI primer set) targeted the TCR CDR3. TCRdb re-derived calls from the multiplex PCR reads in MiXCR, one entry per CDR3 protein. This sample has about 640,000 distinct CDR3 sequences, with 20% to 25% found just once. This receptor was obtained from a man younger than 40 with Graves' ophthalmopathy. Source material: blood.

CDR3 in DNA: TGTGCCAGCAGTGAAGCGCTGACTAGCGGGAGGAACGATGAGCAGTTCTTC. Amino acids: CASSEALTSGRNDEQFF. The rearrangement uses TRBV2 and TRBJ2-1; 13 nucleotides agree with TRBD2. CDR1 and CDR2 (germline): SNHLY, FYNNEI. The CDR3 runs to 17 residues. The V gene end was trimmed by 0 bases and the J gene end by 8 bases; junction bases not matched to a gene: 7.